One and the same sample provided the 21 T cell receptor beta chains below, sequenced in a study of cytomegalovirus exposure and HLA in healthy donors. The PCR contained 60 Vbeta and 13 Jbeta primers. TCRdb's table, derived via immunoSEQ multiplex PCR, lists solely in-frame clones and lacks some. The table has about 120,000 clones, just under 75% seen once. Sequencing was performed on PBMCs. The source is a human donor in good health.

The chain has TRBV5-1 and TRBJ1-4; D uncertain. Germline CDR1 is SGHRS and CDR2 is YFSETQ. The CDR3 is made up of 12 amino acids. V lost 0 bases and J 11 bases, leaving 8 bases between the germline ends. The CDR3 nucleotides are TGCGCCAGCAGCTTGGTGCCGGAGAAACTGTTTTTT. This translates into CASSLVPEKLFF.

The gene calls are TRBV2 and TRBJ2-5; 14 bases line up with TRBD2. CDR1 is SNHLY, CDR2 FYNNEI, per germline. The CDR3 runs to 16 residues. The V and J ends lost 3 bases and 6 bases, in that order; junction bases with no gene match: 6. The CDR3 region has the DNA TGTGCCAGCAGTGAGGGGACTAGCGGGAGAGGGCAGACCCAGTACTTC. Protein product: CASSEGTSGRGQTQYF. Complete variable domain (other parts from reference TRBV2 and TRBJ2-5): EPEVTQTPSHQVTQMGQEVILRCVPISNHLYFYWYRQILGQKVEFLVSFYNNEISEKSEIFDDQFSVERPDGSNFTLKIRSTKLEDSAMYFCASSEGTSGRGQTQYFGPGTRLLVL.

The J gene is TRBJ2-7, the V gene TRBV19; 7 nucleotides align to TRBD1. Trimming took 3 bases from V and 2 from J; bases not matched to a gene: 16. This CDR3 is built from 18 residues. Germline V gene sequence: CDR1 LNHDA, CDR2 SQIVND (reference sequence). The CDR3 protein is CASSIGQVAWPEAYEQYF. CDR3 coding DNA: TGTGCCAGTAGTATCGGACAGGTAGCTTGGCCAGAGGCCTACGAGCAGTACTTC.

The CDR3 DNA reads TGTGCCAGCAGCGTAGCAGGGTCTGGAAACACCATATATTTT. Translated, it gives CASSVAGSGNTIYF. The J gene is TRBJ1-3, the V gene TRBV9; D is perhaps TRBD1 (5 bases). The germline V and J ends were trimmed by 0 bases and 1 base, with 5 bases remaining between them. The CDR3 spans 14 residues. Germline V gene lookup returns CDR1 SGDLS and CDR2 YYNGEE.

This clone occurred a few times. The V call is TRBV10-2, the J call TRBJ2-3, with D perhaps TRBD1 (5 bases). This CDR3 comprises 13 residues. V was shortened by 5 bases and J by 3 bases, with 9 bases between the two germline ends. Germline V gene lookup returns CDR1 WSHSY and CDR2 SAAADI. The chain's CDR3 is CASSSQGTDTQYF. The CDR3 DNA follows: TGCGCCAGCAGTTCCCAGGGTACAGATACGCAGTATTTT.

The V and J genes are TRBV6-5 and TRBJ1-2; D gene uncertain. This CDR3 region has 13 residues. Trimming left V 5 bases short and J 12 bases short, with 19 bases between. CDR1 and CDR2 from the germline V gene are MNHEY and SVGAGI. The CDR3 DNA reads TGTGCCAGCAGTGATCCCCCGGATCGGGTGAACACCTTC. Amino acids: CASSDPPDRVNTF.

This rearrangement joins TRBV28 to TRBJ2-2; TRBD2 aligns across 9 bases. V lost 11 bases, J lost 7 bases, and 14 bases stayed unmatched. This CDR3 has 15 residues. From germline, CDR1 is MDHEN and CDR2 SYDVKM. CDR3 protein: CAGNGAGGLGGELFF. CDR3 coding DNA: TGTGCCGGAAACGGGGCGGGAGGGCTTGGCGGGGAGCTGTTTTTT.

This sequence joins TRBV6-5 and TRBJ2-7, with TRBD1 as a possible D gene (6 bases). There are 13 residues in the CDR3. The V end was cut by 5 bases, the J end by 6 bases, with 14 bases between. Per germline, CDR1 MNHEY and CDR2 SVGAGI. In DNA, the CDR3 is TGTGCCAGCAGTACAGGGTTCCCTCGCGAGCAGTACTTC. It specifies CASSTGFPREQYF.

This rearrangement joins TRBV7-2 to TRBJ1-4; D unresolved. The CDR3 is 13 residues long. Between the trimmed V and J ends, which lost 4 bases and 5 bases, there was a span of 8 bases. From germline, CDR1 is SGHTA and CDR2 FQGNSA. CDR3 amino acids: CASSSGINEKLFF. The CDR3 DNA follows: TGTGCCAGCAGCTCGGGAATAAATGAAAAACTGTTTTTT.

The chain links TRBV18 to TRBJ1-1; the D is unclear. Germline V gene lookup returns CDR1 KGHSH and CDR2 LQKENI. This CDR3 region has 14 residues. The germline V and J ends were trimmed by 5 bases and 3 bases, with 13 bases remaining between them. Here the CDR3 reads CASSEGPPYTEAFF. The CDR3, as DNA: TGTGCCAGCTCAGAGGGTCCCCCTTACACTGAAGCTTTCTTT.

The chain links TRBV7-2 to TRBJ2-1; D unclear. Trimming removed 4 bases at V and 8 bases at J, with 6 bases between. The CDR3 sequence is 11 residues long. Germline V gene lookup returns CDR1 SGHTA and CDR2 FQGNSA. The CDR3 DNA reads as TGTGCCAGCAGCTCGTTTGATGAGCAGTTCTTC. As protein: CASSSFDEQFF. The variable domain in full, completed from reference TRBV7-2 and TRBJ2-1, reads GAGVSQSPSNKVTEKGKDVELRCDPISGHTALYWYRQSLGQGLEFLIYFQGNSAPDKSGLPSDRFSAERTGGSVSTLTIQRTQQEDSAVYLCASSSFDEQFFGPGTRLTVL.

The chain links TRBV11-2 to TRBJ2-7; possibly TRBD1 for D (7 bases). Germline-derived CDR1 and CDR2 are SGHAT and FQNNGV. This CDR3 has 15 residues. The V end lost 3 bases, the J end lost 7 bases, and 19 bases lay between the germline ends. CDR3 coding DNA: TGTGCCAGCAGCTTCCAAACAGGGGCGGGGAGGGAGCAGTACTTC. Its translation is CASSFQTGAGREQYF.

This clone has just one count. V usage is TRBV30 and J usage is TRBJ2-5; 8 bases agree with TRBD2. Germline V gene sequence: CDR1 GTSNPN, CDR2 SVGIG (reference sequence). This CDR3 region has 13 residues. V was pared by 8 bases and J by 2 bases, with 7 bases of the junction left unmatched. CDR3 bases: TGTGCCCGGGGGGGACTAGATCAAGAGACCCAGTACTTC. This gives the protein CARGGLDQETQYF. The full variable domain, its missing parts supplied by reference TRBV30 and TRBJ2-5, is SQTIHQWPATLVQPVGSPLSLECTVEGTSNPNLYWYRQAAGRGLQLLFYSVGIGQISSEVPQNLSASRPQDRQFILSSKKLLLSDSGFYLCARGGLDQETQYFGPGTRLLVL.

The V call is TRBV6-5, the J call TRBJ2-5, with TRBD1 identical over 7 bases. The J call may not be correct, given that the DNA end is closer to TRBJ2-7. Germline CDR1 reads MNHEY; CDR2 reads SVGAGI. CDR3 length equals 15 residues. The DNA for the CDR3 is TGTGCCAGCAGCCGTCTTGACAGGGTGGCGTACGAGCAGTACTTC. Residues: CASSRLDRVAYEQYF.

For the CDR3, the DNA is TGTGCCAGCAGCTTGGTCCCAGGGGGCAATCAGCCCCAGCATTTT. The encoded protein is CASSLVPGGNQPQHF. This chain uses TRBV5-5 with TRBJ1-5, with D perhaps TRBD1 (6 bases). The CDR3 is 15 residues long. CDR1 SGHKS and CDR2 YYEKEE come from the germline V gene (reference sequence). The germline V and J ends were trimmed by 0 bases and 2 bases, with 9 bases remaining between them.

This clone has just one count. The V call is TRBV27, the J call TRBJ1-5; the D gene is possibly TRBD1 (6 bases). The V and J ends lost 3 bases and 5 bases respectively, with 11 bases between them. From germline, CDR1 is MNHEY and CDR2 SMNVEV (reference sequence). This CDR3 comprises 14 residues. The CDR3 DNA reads TGTGCCAGCAGTTTCCAGGGGAGGGATCAGCCCCAGCATTTT. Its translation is CASSFQGRDQPQHF.

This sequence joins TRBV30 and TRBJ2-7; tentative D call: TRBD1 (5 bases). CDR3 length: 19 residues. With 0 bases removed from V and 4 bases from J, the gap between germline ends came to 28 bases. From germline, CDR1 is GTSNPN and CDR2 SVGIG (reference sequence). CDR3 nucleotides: TGTGCCTGGAGTGTGTCACGATTCTTTAAGGACAAGGAACGTTACGAGCAGTACTTC. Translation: CAWSVSRFFKDKERYEQYF.

The CDR3 coding sequence is TGTGCCAGCTCGACAGGGATCGAGCAGTACTTC. Protein: CASSTGIEQYF. The J gene is TRBJ2-7, the V gene TRBV19; 7 bases are shared with TRBD1. The V gene's germline CDR1 is LNHDA and CDR2 SQIVND (reference sequence). J gave up 6 bases and V 9 bases, and 5 bases lay outside the gene matches. The CDR3 sequence is 11 residues long. The full variable domain, completed using reference TRBV19 and TRBJ2-7, is DGGITQSPKYLFRKEGQNVTLSCEQNLNHDAMYWYRQDPGQGLRLIYYSQIVNDFQKGDIAEGYSVSREKKESFPLTVTSAQKNPTAFYLCASSTGIEQYFGPGTRLTVT.

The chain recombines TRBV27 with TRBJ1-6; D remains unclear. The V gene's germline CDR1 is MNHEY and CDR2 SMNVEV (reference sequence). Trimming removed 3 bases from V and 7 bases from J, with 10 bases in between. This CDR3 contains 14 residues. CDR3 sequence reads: CASSLQAGNSPLHF. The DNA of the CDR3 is TGTGCCAGCAGTTTGCAGGCCGGAAATTCACCCCTCCACTTT.

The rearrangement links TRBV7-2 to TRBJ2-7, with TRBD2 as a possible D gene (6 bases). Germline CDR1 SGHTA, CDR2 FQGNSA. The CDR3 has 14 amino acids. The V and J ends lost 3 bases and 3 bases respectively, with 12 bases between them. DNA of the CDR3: TGTGCCAGCAGCTTCGGGCTAGCGAGCTACGAGCAGTACTTC. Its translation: CASSFGLASYEQYF. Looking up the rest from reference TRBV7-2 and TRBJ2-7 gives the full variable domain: GAGVSQSPSNKVTEKGKDVELRCDPISGHTALYWYRQSLGQGLEFLIYFQGNSAPDKSGLPSDRFSAERTGGSVSTLTIQRTQQEDSAVYLCASSFGLASYEQYFGPGTRLTVT.

The CDR3 region has the DNA TGTGCCAGCAGCTGGGGGGGGACTTTCGAGCAGTACTTC. This codes for CASSWGGTFEQYF. The chain combines TRBV5-6 with TRBJ2-7; 7 nucleotides agree with TRBD2. In germline, CDR1 is SGHDT, CDR2 YYEEEE. V lost 3 bases and J lost 6; bases outside the gene matches: 6. The CDR3 runs to 13 residues.